These 32 T cell receptor beta chains originate from one sample sequenced in a study of metastatic and nonmetastatic thyroid tumors. Prior to thyroid surgery, none of the patients had received any treatment. Using MiXCR, TCRdb re-called clones from the PCR reads. Among roughly 90,000 clones, about 16% were seen once, and the ten largest hold roughly 4%. The specimen sequenced was blood. The origin of the receptors is a female donor with papillary thyroid cancer or a benign thyroid nodule (not recorded which). Some clones in this sample may be carry-over from other donors' samples.

At least ten counts were recorded for this clone. The V and J genes are TRBV6-1 and TRBJ2-2; 8 positions agree with TRBD1. The CDR3 has 15 residues. Germline CDR1 is MNHNS and CDR2 is SASEGT. V was clipped by 10 bases and J by 2 bases; unmatched bases: 9. CDR3 bases: TGTGCCACGGAAAGGGACAGGCGAAACACCGGGGAGCTGTTTTTT. Protein: CATERDRRNTGELFF.

In this sample, this clone turned up a few times. V gene TRBV29-1 combines with J gene TRBJ1-4; 7 bases agree with TRBD1. The length of the CDR3 is 12 residues. CDR1 SQVTM and CDR2 ANQGSEA come from the germline V gene. The V gene end was trimmed by 6 bases and the J gene end by 4 bases; junction bases not matched to a gene: 2. This chain's CDR3 is CSVGQLNEKLFF. In DNA form, the CDR3 reads TGCAGCGTGGGACAGCTTAATGAAAAACTGTTTTTT.

This clone was detected only a few times. It may be a read error: a sequence one base away is much more abundant. V is TRBV7-9 and J is TRBJ2-2, with D maybe TRBD2 (5 bases). The CDR3 has 12 amino acids. Germline assignment: CDR1 SEHNR and CDR2 FQNEAQ (reference sequence). For the CDR3, the DNA is TGTGCCAGCAGCTTAGCTTCCGGGGAGATGTTTTTT. Its protein is CASSLASGEMFF.

This clone was observed many times. The rearrangement uses TRBV7-2 and TRBJ2-1; 7 bases align to TRBD1. J was trimmed by 10 bases and V by 4 bases; bases with no gene match: 16. The CDR3 runs to 16 residues. Germline values: CDR1 SGHTA, CDR2 FQGNSA. CDR3 coding DNA: TGTGCCAGCAGCTCGGACAGGACAAACGGTGGGTCGGAGCAGTTCTTC. Translated: CASSSDRTNGGSEQFF. Full variable domain (rest looked up from reference TRBV7-2 and TRBJ2-1): GAGVSQSPSNKVTEKGKDVELRCDPISGHTALYWYRQSLGQGLEFLIYFQGNSAPDKSGLPSDRFSAERTGGSVSTLTIQRTQQEDSAVYLCASSSDRTNGGSEQFFGPGTRLTVL.

Turning to this clone: The germline gene is not matched at one end of the junction; a read error may be the cause. The J gene is TRBJ2-6, the V gene TRBV6-1; 8 nucleotides line up with TRBD1. The CDR3 runs to 12 residues. Germline lookup yields CDR1 MNHNS and CDR2 SASEGT. The chain's CDR3 is CATWTGSYEHYF. In DNA, the CDR3 is TGTGCCACCTGGACAGGGAGCTACGAGCATTACTTT.

In its sample, this clone was seen many times. This rearrangement joins TRBV5-1 to TRBJ1-1; no clear D. The CDR3 is made up of 16 amino acids. Trimming shortened V by 4 bases and J by 0 bases, and 16 bases separated the two germline ends. Germline CDR1 reads SGHRS; CDR2 reads YFSETQ. CDR3 in amino acids: CASSQISGSLNTEAFF. The CDR3 nucleotides read TGCGCCAGCAGCCAAATATCCGGGTCCCTGAACACTGAAGCTTTCTTT.

For this clone: The CDR3 end shows no conserved phenylalanine or tryptophan, and so a read error is likely. The chain couples TRBV7-3 to TRBJ2-3, with TRBD2 matching over 11 bases. Germline assignment: CDR1 SGHTA and CDR2 FQGTGA. The CDR3 has 15 residues. J lost 3 bases, V lost 3 bases, and 2 bases had no gene match. In DNA, the CDR3 is TGTGCCAGCAGCTTTAGCGGGGGGGAAACAGATACGCAGTATTTG. Residues: CASSFSGGETDTQYL.

This clone was observed a few times. The junction shows a germline mismatch at one end, possibly a read error. CDR3 sequence (DNA): TGTGTCAGCAGTAACCCGAGACTAGCGGGTGAGGATGAGCAGTTCTTC. It specifies CVSSNPRLAGEDEQFF. The gene calls are TRBV12-3 or TRBV12-4 and TRBJ2-1; TRBD2 matches 10 bases. CDR3 length equals 16 residues.

There are many counts of this clone. This CDR3 reads CSARLQPIEQFF. The CDR3 DNA sequence: TGCAGTGCTAGACTACAACCAATTGAGCAGTTCTTC. The chain recombines TRBV20-1 with TRBJ2-1; D not resolved. Germline CDR1 is DFQATT and CDR2 is SNEGSKA (reference sequence). V gave up 2 bases and J gave up 9 bases, with 11 bases separating them. This CDR3 has 12 amino acids.

Remarks on this clone: Sequence at one end of the junction differs from germline and may be a read error. The same CDR3 also results from other DNA sequences found in this sample. The chain recombines TRBV4-1 with TRBJ2-5, with 7 bases identical to TRBD2. CDR3 length equals 16 residues. Germline CDR1 is MGHRA and CDR2 is YSYEKL. The CDR3 nucleotides read TGCGCCAGCAGCCAAGACCCGGGTACAAGCGGGGAGACACAGTACTTC. Residues: CASSQDPGTSGETQYF.

This clone was seen only a few times. V is TRBV6-2 or TRBV6-3 and J is TRBJ2-1; 12 bases fit TRBD2. Germline CDR1 MNHEY, CDR2 SVGEGT. V shed 7 bases and J 4 bases; nucleotides not matched to a gene: 2. The CDR3 is made up of 14 amino acids. The CDR3 sequence is CASTGLAGYNEQFF. As DNA, the CDR3 is TGTGCCAGCACCGGACTAGCGGGATACAATGAGCAGTTCTTC.

This clone was found many times. The chain has TRBV19 and TRBJ1-1; D is undetermined. Germline V lookup: CDR1 LNHDA, CDR2 SQIVND (reference sequence). V lost 7 bases and J 0 bases, leaving 9 bases between the germline ends. The CDR3 contains 13 residues. As DNA, the CDR3 is TGTGCCAGTACCCTCTATATGAACACTGAAGCTTTCTTT. Translating it yields CASTLYMNTEAFF. Variable domain in full (rest from reference TRBV19 and TRBJ1-1): DGGITQSPKYLFRKEGQNVTLSCEQNLNHDAMYWYRQDPGQGLRLIYYSQIVNDFQKGDIAEGYSVSREKKESFPLTVTSAQKNPTAFYLCASTLYMNTEAFFGQGTRLTVV.

At least ten counts were recorded for this clone. V is TRBV7-2 and J is TRBJ2-1; D is possibly TRBD1 (5 bases). Germline lookup yields CDR1 SGHTA and CDR2 FQGNSA. This CDR3 spans 14 amino acids. Trimming pared 0 bases from V and 4 bases from J, leaving 7 bases between. CDR3 coding DNA: TGTGCCAGCAGCTTAGCATACAGGTACAATGAGCAGTTCTTC. Protein sequence: CASSLAYRYNEQFF.

This clone was found a few times. This may stem from a read error, because a much larger clone lies one nucleotide away. This specimen includes other DNA sequences encoding the same CDR3. The chain employs TRBV19 and TRBJ2-7; D gene unclear. CDR1 and CDR2 (germline): LNHDA, SQIVND (reference sequence). This CDR3 region has 13 residues. DNA for the CDR3: TGTGCAGGTAGCCCTTCTATATCCTACGAGCAGTACTTC. It translates to CAGSPSISYEQYF.

This clone showed up many times. Written as DNA, the CDR3 is TGTGCCATCAGGGACGGTTATAATTCACCCCTCCACTTT. Translated, it gives CAIRDGYNSPLHF. The rearrangement links TRBV10-3 to TRBJ1-6; D is ambiguous. CDR3 size: 13 residues. Germline-derived CDR1 and CDR2 are ENHRY and SYGVKD. The V and J ends lost 6 bases and 4 bases respectively, with 7 bases between them.

The chain combines TRBV7-6 with TRBJ2-1, with TRBD2 matching 13 bases. V dropped 1 base and J dropped 8; count of bases not matched to a gene: 5. The CDR3 spans 16 residues. Germline V CDR1 and CDR2: SGHVS, FNYEAQ. The CDR3 coding sequence is TGTGCCAGCAGCTTAGTTGCTGGACTAGCGGGAGATGAGCAGTTCTTC. This gives the protein CASSLVAGLAGDEQFF.

This clone appeared many times. The rearrangement links TRBV6-1 to TRBJ2-7; D might be TRBD1 (5 bases). Germline CDR1 is MNHNS and CDR2 is SASEGT. The V end lost 4 bases, the J end lost 12 bases, and 19 bases lay between the germline ends. The CDR3 consists of 13 residues. DNA of the CDR3: TGTGCCAGCAGTGGACAACGACCGACAGCCCCGTACTTC. Translating gives CASSGQRPTAPYF.

This clone has ten or more counts. This chain links TRBV24-1 with TRBJ2-4; maybe TRBD2 (7 bases). CDR1 KGHDR and CDR2 SFDVKD come from the germline V gene. The V end lost 4 bases, the J end lost 4 bases, and 13 bases lay between the germline ends. CDR3 length: 15 amino acids. The CDR3 region is CATSERGRGKNIQYF. CDR3 bases: TGTGCCACCAGTGAACGGGGGAGGGGGAAAAACATTCAGTACTTC.

This clone was recorded at least ten times. At the DNA level, this CDR3 is encoded by other sequences in the same sample as well. This rearrangement joins TRBV5-4 to TRBJ2-1; 8 positions agree with TRBD1. Trimming at V came to 0 bases and at J to 5 bases, leaving 10 bases not matched to a gene. The CDR3 is 17 amino acids. CDR1 and CDR2 from the germline V gene are SGHNT and YYREEE (reference sequence). The CDR3 here is CASSLEPGQASNNEQFF. The CDR3 coding sequence is TGTGCCAGCAGCTTGGAGCCGGGACAGGCAAGTAACAATGAGCAGTTCTTC.

This clone was seen at least ten times. This rearrangement joins TRBV28 to TRBJ1-1; weak D call: TRBD1 (5 bases). The length of the CDR3 is 16 residues. V was pared by 10 bases and J by 3 bases, with 24 bases between. Germline-derived CDR1 and CDR2 are MDHEN and SYDVKM. CDR3 region: CAIAPGTVTGDTEAFF. The CDR3 DNA sequence: TGTGCCATCGCCCCAGGGACCGTGACGGGGGACACTGAAGCTTTCTTT.

Ten or more counts support this clone. The rearrangement links TRBV28 to TRBJ1-4, with D possibly TRBD1 on 5 matching bases. Between the trimmed V and J ends, which lost 3 bases and 6 bases, there was a span of 20 bases. CDR1 and CDR2 from the germline V gene are MDHEN and SYDVKM. The CDR3 is 17 residues long. The CDR3 DNA sequence: TGTGCCAGCAGTTTGGGAGGAGTGCAGGGTGCATATGAAAAACTGTTTTTT. Translating it yields CASSLGGVQGAYEKLFF. Full variable domain (rest looked up from reference TRBV28 and TRBJ1-4): DVKVTQSSRYLVKRTGEKVFLECVQDMDHENMFWYRQDPGLGLRLIYFSYDVKMKEKGDIPEGYSVSREKKERFSLILESASTNQTSMYLCASSLGGVQGAYEKLFFGSGTQLSVL.

The chain is built from TRBV28 and TRBJ1-6; D may be TRBD1 (5 bases). The CDR3 loop spans 17 amino acids. V lost 10 bases and J lost 9, with 28 bases in between. Germline-derived CDR1 and CDR2 are MDHEN and SYDVKM. The CDR3 coding sequence is TGTGCCATCAGCCCCTCCGGGACCCAGGGCCCAGGTTCACCCCTCCACTTT. Protein sequence: CAISPSGTQGPGSPLHF.

In its sample, this clone was seen many times. The chain is built from TRBV30 and TRBJ2-7, with 7 bases that match TRBD2. Germline CDR1 GTSNPN, CDR2 SVGIG (reference sequence). This CDR3 contains 13 residues. Trimming cost V 5 bases and J 5 bases; bases outside gene matches: 9. The CDR3 spells CAWWDYQENEQYF. The CDR3 DNA reads TGTGCCTGGTGGGACTACCAAGAAAACGAGCAGTACTTC.

In this sample, this clone turned up many times. Possible read error: a much larger clone is one base away. The chain has TRBV6-4 and TRBJ1-1; maybe TRBD1 (6 bases). Germline lookup yields CDR1 MRHNA and CDR2 SNTAGT. The CDR3 spans 13 residues. V lost 6 bases, J lost 3 bases, and 11 bases lay in between. As DNA, the CDR3 is TGTGCCAGCAGAGACAGGTATCACACTGAAGCTTTCTTT. It codes for CASRDRYHTEAFF.

This clone was seen a handful of times. The chain couples TRBV11-1 to TRBJ2-1, with D possibly matching TRBD1 (7 bases). Trimming took 5 bases from V and 5 from J, leaving 34 bases between them. CDR1 SGHAT and CDR2 FQDESV come from the germline V gene (reference sequence). There are 21 residues in the CDR3. DNA for the CDR3: TGTGCCAGCAGCCGAACACGTAGGGGGGACGGCGTGCCAGGGGGGCACAATGAGCAGTTCTTC. This codes for CASSRTRRGDGVPGGHNEQFF.

A word on this clone: Being one base from a much bigger clone, this may be a read error. The CDR3: CASSLYRLMAFF. In DNA form, the CDR3 reads TGTGCCAGCAGCTTATATCGACTTATGGCTTTCTTT. The V call is TRBV11-2, the J call TRBJ1-1; D unclear. Germline CDR1 is SGHAT and CDR2 is FQNNGV. This CDR3 region has 12 residues. V lost 2 bases and J lost 11, with 12 bases in between. Combining the CDR3 with reference TRBV11-2 and TRBJ1-1 gives the whole variable domain EAGVAQSPRYKIIEKRQSVAFWCNPISGHATLYWYQQILGQGPKLLIQFQNNGVVDDSQLPKDRFSAERLKGVDSTLKIQPAKLEDSAVYLCASSLYRLMAFFGQGTRLTVV.

This clone came up many times. The chain combines TRBV6-1 with TRBJ2-3; a weak D match, TRBD1 (5 bases). The ends were cut back, 6 bases at V and 0 bases at J, with 13 bases in the middle. Germline CDR1 reads MNHNS; CDR2 reads SASEGT. The CDR3 is 15 residues long. CDR3 loop: CASSLPTVSTDTQYF. CDR3 nucleotides: TGTGCCAGCAGCCTCCCGACAGTTAGCACAGATACGCAGTATTTT.

This clone was detected many times. This chain uses TRBV2 with TRBJ2-7, with a possible D match to TRBD1 (5 bases). The CDR3 spans 13 residues. CDR1 and CDR2 (germline): SNHLY, FYNNEI. Trimming shortened V by 4 bases and J by 3 bases, and 10 bases separated the two germline ends. The CDR3 DNA reads as TGTGCCAGCAGTGGGGGTACAGGCTACGAGCAGTACTTC. This sequence encodes CASSGGTGYEQYF.

About this clone: Germline and junction disagree at one end, which may indicate a read error. The chain employs TRBV5-1 and TRBJ2-3, with D perhaps TRBD2 (5 bases). Germline values: CDR1 SGHRS, CDR2 YFSETQ. The CDR3 length is 16 residues. CDR3 protein: CASRLARSTRTDTQYF. CDR3 coding DNA: TGCGCCAGCAGATTGGCCAGGTCAACTAGAACAGATACGCAGTATTTT. The whole variable domain, remainder taken from reference TRBV5-1 and TRBJ2-3, is KAGVTQTPRYLIKTRGQQVTLSCSPISGHRSVSWYQQTPGQGLQFLFEYFSETQRNKGNFPGRFSGRQFSNSRSEMNVSTLELGDSALYLCASRLARSTRTDTQYFGPGTRLTVL.

This clone was recorded only once. The V call is TRBV5-4, the J call TRBJ2-1, with 8 bases lining up with TRBD1. The V segment lost 3 bases and the J segment 6 bases; nucleotides outside the gene matches: 5. This CDR3 has 14 residues. Germline V lookup: CDR1 SGHNT, CDR2 YYREEE (reference sequence). The CDR3 sequence: CASSWTGCSNEQFF. In nucleotides, the CDR3 is TGTGCCAGCAGCTGGACAGGGTGCTCCAATGAGCAGTTCTTC.

This clone was counted many times. The V and J genes are TRBV28 and TRBJ1-5; D call uncertain. The V end lost 5 bases, the J end lost 2 bases, and 13 bases lay between the germline ends. Germline V lookup: CDR1 MDHEN, CDR2 SYDVKM. The CDR3 length is 15 residues. CDR3 in DNA: TGTGCCAGCAGTCGCCTTTTGGGTGGCAATCAGCCCCAGCATTTT. Translating it yields CASSRLLGGNQPQHF.

This clone was recorded at least ten times. A read error is possible here, since a much larger clone lies one base away. This CDR3 is also generated by other DNA sequences in the sample. The chain joins TRBV28 to TRBJ1-6; D gene unclear. There are 13 residues in the CDR3. V gave up 9 bases and J gave up 7 bases, with 13 bases separating them. Germline values: CDR1 MDHEN, CDR2 SYDVKM. The CDR3 region is CASSPDYNSPLHF. Written as DNA, the CDR3 is TGTGCCAGTTCTCCGGACTACAATTCACCCCTCCACTTT.